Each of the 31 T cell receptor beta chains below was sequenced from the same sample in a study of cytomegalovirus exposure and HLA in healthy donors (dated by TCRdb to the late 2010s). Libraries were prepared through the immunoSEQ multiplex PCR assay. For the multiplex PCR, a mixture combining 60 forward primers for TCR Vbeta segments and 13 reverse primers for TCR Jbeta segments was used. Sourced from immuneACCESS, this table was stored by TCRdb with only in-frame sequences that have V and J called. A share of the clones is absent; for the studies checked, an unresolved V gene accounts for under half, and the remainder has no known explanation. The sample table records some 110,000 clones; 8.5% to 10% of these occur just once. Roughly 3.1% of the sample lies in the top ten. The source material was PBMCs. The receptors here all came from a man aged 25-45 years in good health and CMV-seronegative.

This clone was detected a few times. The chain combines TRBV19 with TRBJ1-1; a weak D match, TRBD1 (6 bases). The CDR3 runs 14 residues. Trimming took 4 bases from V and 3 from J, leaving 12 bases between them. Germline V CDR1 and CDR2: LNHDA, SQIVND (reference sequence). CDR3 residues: CASSRPGQHTEAFF. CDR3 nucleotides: TGTGCCAGTAGTAGACCCGGACAGCACACTGAAGCTTTCTTT.

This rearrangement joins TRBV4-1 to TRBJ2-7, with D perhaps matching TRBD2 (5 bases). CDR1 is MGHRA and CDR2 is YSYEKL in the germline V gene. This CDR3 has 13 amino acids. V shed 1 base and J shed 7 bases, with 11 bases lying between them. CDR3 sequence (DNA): TGCGCCAGCAGCCAAGGCGGGTTGGGGGAGCAGTACTTC. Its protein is CASSQGGLGEQYF.

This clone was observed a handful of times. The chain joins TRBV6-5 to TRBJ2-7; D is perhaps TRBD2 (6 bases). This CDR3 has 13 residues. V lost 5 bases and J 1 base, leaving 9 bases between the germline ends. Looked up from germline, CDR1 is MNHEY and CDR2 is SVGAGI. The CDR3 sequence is CASSGGISYEQYF. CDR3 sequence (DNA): TGTGCCAGCAGTGGGGGGATTTCCTACGAGCAGTACTTC.

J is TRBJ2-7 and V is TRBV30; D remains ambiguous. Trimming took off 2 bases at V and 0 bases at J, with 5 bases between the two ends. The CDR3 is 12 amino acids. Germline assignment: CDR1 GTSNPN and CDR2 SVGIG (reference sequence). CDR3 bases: TGTGCCTGGAGTAGCCTCTCCTACGAGCAGTACTTC. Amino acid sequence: CAWSSLSYEQYF.

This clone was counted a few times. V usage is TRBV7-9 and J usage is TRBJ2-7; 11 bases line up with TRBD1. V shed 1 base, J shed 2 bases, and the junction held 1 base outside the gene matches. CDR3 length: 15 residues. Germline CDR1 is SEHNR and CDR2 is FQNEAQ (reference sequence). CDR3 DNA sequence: TGTGCCAGCAGCTTAGTGGGACAGGGGGCCTACGAGCAGTACTTC. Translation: CASSLVGQGAYEQYF.

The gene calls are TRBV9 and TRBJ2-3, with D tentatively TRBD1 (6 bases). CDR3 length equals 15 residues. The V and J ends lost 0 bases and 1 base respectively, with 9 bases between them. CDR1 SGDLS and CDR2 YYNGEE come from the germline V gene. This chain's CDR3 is CASSVGTGRTDTQYF. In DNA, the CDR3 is TGTGCCAGCAGCGTAGGTACAGGGCGCACAGATACGCAGTATTTT.

The CDR3, as DNA: TGTGCCAGCAGCCCGGATCAGGGGGCTGGAGCTTTCTTT. Its translation is CASSPDQGAGAFF. The chain couples TRBV5-4 to TRBJ1-1; 8 bases align to TRBD1. V was clipped by 4 bases and J by 10 bases; unmatched bases: 9. Germline values: CDR1 SGHNT, CDR2 YYREEE (reference sequence). The CDR3 is 13 residues long.

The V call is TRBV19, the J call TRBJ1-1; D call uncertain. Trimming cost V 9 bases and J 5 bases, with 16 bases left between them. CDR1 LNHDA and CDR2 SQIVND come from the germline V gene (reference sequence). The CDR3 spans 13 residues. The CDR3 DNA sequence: TGTGCCAGCGCGCGGACTCCCAAGACTGAAGCTTTCTTT. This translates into CASARTPKTEAFF.

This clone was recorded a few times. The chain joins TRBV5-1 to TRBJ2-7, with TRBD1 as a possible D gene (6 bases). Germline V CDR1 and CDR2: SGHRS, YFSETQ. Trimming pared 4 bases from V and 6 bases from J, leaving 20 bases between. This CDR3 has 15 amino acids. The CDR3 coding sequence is TGCGCCAGCAGCATACCGGCGACAGGAGCTTCCGAGCAGTACTTC. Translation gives CASSIPATGASEQYF. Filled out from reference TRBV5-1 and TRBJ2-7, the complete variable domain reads KAGVTQTPRYLIKTRGQQVTLSCSPISGHRSVSWYQQTPGQGLQFLFEYFSETQRNKGNFPGRFSGRQFSNSRSEMNVSTLELGDSALYLCASSIPATGASEQYFGPGTRLTVT.

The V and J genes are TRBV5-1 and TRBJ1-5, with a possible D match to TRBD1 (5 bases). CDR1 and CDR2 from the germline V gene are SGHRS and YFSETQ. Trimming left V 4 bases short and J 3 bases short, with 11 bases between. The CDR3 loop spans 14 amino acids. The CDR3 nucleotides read TGCGCCAGCAGCGGGGGAGGGAACAATCAGCCCCAGCATTTT. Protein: CASSGGGNNQPQHF.

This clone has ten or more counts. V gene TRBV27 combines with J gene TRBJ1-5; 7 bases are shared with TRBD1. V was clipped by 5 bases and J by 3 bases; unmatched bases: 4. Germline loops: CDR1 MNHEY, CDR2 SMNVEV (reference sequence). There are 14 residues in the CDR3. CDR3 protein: CASSKGADNQPQHF. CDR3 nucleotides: TGTGCCAGCAGTAAGGGGGCGGACAATCAGCCCCAGCATTTT.

This CDR3 is CASRTPGIGTYEQYF. The CDR3 bases are TGTGCCAGCAGAACTCCCGGGATAGGGACCTACGAGCAGTACTTC. The rearrangement links TRBV6-1 to TRBJ2-7; TRBD2 might be the D (5 bases). Germline V gene sequence: CDR1 MNHNS, CDR2 SASEGT. The ends were cut back, 6 bases at V and 2 bases at J, with 17 bases in the middle. This CDR3 comprises 15 residues.

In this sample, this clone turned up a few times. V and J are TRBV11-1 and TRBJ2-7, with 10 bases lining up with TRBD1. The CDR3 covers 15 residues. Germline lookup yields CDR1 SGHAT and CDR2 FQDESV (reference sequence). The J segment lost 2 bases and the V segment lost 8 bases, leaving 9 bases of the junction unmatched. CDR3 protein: CASAAPGTGAYEQYF. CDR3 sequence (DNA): TGTGCCAGCGCCGCCCCCGGGACAGGGGCCTACGAGCAGTACTTC.

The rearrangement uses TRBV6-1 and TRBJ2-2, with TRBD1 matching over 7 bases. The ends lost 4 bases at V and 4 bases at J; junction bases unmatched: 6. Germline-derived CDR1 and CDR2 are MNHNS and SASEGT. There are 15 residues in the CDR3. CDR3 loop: CASSGGGSGTGELFF. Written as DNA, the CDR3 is TGTGCCAGCAGTGGAGGGGGCTCGGGCACCGGGGAGCTGTTTTTT.

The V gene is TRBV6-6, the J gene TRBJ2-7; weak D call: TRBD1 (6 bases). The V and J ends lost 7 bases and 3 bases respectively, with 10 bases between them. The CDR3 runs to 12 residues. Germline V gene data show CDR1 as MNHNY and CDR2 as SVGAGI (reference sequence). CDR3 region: CASTVQGYEQYF. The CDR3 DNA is TGTGCCAGCACTGTACAGGGCTACGAGCAGTACTTC.

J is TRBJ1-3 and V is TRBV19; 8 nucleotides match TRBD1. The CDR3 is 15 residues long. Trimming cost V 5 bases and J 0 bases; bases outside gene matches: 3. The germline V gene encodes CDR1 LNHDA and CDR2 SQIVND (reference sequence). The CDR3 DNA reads TGTGCCAGTAGTGCAGGGGGCTTCTCTGGAAACACCATATATTTT. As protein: CASSAGGFSGNTIYF.

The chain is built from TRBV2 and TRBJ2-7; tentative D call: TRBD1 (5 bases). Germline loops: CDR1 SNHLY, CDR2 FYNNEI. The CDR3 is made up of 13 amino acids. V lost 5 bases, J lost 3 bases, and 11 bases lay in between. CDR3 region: CASSKGMSYEQYF. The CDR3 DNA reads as TGTGCCAGCAGTAAGGGGATGAGCTACGAGCAGTACTTC. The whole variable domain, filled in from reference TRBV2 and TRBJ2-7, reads EPEVTQTPSHQVTQMGQEVILRCVPISNHLYFYWYRQILGQKVEFLVSFYNNEISEKSEIFDDQFSVERPDGSNFTLKIRSTKLEDSAMYFCASSKGMSYEQYFGPGTRLTVT.

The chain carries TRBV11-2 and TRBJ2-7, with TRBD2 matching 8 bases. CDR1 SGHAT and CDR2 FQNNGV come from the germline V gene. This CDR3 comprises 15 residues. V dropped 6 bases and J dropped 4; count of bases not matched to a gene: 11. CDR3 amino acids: CASRWAGTREYEQYF. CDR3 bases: TGTGCCAGCAGATGGGCCGGGACTAGGGAGTACGAGCAGTACTTC. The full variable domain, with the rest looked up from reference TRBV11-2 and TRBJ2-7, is EAGVAQSPRYKIIEKRQSVAFWCNPISGHATLYWYQQILGQGPKLLIQFQNNGVVDDSQLPKDRFSAERLKGVDSTLKIQPAKLEDSAVYLCASRWAGTREYEQYFGPGTRLTVT.

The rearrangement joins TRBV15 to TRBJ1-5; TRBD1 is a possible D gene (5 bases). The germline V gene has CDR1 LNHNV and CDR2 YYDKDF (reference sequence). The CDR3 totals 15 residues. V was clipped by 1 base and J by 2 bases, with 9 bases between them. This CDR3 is CATSRARAGNQPQHF. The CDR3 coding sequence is TGTGCCACCAGCAGAGCCAGGGCTGGCAATCAGCCCCAGCATTTT.

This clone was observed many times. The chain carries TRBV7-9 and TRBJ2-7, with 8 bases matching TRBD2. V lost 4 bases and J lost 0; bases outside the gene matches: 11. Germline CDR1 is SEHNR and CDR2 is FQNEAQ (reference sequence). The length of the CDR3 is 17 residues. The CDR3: CASSSLPRTSTSYEQYF. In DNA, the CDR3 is TGTGCCAGCAGCTCACTTCCGAGGACTAGCACCTCCTACGAGCAGTACTTC.

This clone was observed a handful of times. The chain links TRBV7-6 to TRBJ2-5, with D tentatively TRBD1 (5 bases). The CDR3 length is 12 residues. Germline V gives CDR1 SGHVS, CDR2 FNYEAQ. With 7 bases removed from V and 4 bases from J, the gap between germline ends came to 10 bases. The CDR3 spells CASTGFLETQYF. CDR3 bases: TGTGCCAGCACAGGGTTTTTAGAGACCCAGTACTTC.

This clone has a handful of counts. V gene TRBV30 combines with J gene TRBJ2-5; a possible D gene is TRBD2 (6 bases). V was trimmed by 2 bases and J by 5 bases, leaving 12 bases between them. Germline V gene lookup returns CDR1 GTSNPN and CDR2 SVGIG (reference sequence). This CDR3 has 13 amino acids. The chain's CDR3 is CAWSSGGRETQYF. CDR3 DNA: TGTGCCTGGAGTTCAGGAGGGCGGGAGACCCAGTACTTC.

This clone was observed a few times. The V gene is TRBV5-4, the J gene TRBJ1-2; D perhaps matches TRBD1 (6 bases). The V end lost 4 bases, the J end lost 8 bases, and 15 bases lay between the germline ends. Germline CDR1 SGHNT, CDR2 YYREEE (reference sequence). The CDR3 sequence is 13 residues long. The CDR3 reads CASSIQGVEGYTF. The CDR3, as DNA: TGTGCCAGCAGCATACAGGGTGTTGAGGGCTACACCTTC. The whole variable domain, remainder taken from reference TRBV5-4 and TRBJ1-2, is ETGVTQSPTHLIKTRGQQVTLRCSSQSGHNTVSWYQQALGQGPQFIFQYYREEENGRGNFPPRFSGLQFPNYSSELNVNALELDDSALYLCASSIQGVEGYTFGSGTRLTVV.

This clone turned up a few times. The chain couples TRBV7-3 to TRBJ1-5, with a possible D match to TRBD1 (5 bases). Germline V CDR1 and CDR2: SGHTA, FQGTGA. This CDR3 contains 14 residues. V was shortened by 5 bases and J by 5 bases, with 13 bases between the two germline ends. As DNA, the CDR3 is TGTGCCAGCAGCCCGGGGGGGGGTGATCAGCCCCAGCATTTT. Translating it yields CASSPGGGDQPQHF.

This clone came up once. The CDR3 nucleotides read TGTGCCACCAGCAGAGATCTATACAGAGCTAACTATGGCTACACCTTC. Residues: CATSRDLYRANYGYTF. The chain has TRBV15 and TRBJ1-2; D is ambiguous. Trimming stripped 0 bases from V and 0 bases from J, with 11 bases between. This CDR3 has 16 amino acids. Germline V gene data show CDR1 as LNHNV and CDR2 as YYDKDF (reference sequence).

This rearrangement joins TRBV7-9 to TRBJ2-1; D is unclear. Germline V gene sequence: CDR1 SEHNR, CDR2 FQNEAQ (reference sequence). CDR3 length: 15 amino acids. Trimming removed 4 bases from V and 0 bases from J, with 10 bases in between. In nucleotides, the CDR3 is TGTGCCAGCAGCTCAGCTAGAAGCTCCTACAATGAGCAGTTCTTC. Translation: CASSSARSSYNEQFF.

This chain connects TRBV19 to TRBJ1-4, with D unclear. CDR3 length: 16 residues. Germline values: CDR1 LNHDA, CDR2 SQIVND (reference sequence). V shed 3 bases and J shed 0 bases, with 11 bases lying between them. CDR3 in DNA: TGTGCCAGTAGTATGAAAGCAGGTGCAACTAATGAAAAACTGTTTTTT. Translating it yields CASSMKAGATNEKLFF.

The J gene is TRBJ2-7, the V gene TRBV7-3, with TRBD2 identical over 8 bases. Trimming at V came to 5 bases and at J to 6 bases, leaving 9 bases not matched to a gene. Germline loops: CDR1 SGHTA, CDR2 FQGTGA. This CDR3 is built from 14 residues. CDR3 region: CASSPTAGVGEQYF. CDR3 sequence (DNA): TGTGCCAGCAGCCCTACAGCGGGAGTCGGCGAGCAGTACTTC.

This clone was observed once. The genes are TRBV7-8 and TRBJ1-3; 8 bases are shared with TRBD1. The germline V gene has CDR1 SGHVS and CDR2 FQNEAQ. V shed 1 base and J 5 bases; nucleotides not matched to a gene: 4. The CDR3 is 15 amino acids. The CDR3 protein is CASSLGRQGRNTIYF. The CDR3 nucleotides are TGTGCCAGCAGCTTAGGTCGACAGGGGAGAAACACCATATATTTT. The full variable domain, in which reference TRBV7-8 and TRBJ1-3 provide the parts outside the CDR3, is GAGVSQSPRYKVAKRGQDVALRCDPISGHVSLFWYQQALGQGPEFLTYFQNEAQLDKSGLPSDRFFAERPEGSVSTLKIQRTQQEDSAVYLCASSLGRQGRNTIYFGEGSWLTVV.

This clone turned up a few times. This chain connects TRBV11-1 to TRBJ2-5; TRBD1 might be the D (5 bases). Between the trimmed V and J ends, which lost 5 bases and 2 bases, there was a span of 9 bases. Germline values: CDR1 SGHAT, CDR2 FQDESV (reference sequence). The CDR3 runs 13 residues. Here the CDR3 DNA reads TGTGCCAGCAGCCCAGGGTCTCAAGAGACCCAGTACTTC. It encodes CASSPGSQETQYF.

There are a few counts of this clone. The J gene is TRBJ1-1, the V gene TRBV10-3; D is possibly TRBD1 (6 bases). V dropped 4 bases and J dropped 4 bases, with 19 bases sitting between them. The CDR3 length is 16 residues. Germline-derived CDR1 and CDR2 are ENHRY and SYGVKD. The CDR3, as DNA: TGTGCCATCAGTGCCTCAACGGGGGGCGCCCCCACTGAAGCTTTCTTT. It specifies CAISASTGGAPTEAFF.